The text below deals with one T cell receptor beta chain. The specificity of this receptor is unknown. Within one base of it there is no much larger clone, and no base qualities were kept. V and J lose 10 bases and 6 bases, and a span of 12 bases separates them. Inclusive of the bounding cysteine and phenylalanine, the CDR3 is 12 residues long. Just CDR3 DNA is preserved here, 36 bases in frame from base 1. For CDR1 and CDR2, the germline V gene lists ENHRY and SYGVKD. The data belong to a study of cytomegalovirus exposure and HLA in healthy donors (dated by TCRdb to 2016 to 2017). Looking at the study overall: An earlier analysis of several hundred of the donors reported 250 to 350 Gb of sequence data and around 110 million unique TCR beta sequences from roughly 200 million T cells. Roughly 320 gigabases of sequencing data and about 92 million unique TCR sequences made up an early release that covered 500 to 650 HLA-typed donors. To decide whether each TCR beta V gene segment behaved as functional or pseudogenic, an earlier analysis of some 570 of the donors relied on high-throughput TCR beta sequencing. Every discovery cohort repertoire had been produced on one sequencing platform. Of the approximately 400 genotyped donors, over 70% fell in the genetic ancestry cluster associated with self-reported Caucasian donors. Among a few hundred genotyped donors of the cohort, an average of approximately 250,000 unique TCR beta nucleotide sequences were sequenced per donor, roughly 20% of them non-productive. Roughly five DR-DQ haplotypes were handled as single units for association and clustering because linkage in the cohort was strong. Rather than drawing on any new phenotypic data, the later analysis identified candidate immune exposures from TCR beta sequences and the way those sequences occurred across donors. Donor age, sex, ethnicity and CMV serostatus were compiled together with the repertoire data. A later genetic analysis used genome-wide SNP genotypes for about 60% of the roughly 700 donors, treating that subset as a discovery cohort. A separate validation cohort of more than 100 different subjects was used in addition to the approximately 670-subject first cohort. The study profiled the T cell repertoires of 666 subjects by immunosequencing and related them to cytomegalovirus serostatus. The number of donors typed differed by locus, with roughly 620-630 for A, B, C, DRB1 and DQB1, 522 for DQA1, 600 to 610 for DPA1, and around 430 for DPB1. Both class I and class II loci were covered by HLA typing, at four-digit resolution. To study patterns of TCR occurrence, a later analysis re-analyzed previously published TCR beta repertoires from around 670 donors and added high-resolution HLA genotyping. To predict cytomegalovirus infection status, the study brought together high-throughput TCR immunosequencing, statistical association of individual TCRs with disease status, and machine learning. The aim of the study was to test whether cataloging public T cell receptors could identify signatures of past pathogen exposure. Overall results and qualifications from the work: Seventeen rarely observed V segments, including chromosome 9 orphons, were excluded from the earlier analysis of almost 600 of the donors because counts were too low. Linkage disequilibrium might explain the correlated functional status among segregating V segments, but an unknown experimental factor could not be excluded. In a later genetic analysis, a missense DCLRE1C variant was associated with V-gene and J-gene trimming of TCR beta chains, and the association was replicated in an independent cohort. A later analysis found that TCR association rates varied across HLA loci, with DRB1 alleles showing the most associated TCRs and HLA-C alleles the fewest. At a false discovery rate of 0.05, a later analysis linked under 20,000 TCR beta sequences to specific HLA alleles. In both the original and validation cohorts, the classifier was reported to diagnose cytomegalovirus status with high specificity and sensitivity. A later analysis found that most CMV-associated TCR beta chains appeared HLA-restricted, with HLA associations seemingly driven largely by CMV exposure. The only immune exposure information available for the cohort was CMV serostatus. In vitro tests confirmed that a few of the cytomegalovirus-associated TCR beta chains recognize cytomegalovirus antigens. Because HLA typing was unavailable for some donors at each locus, only the typed subset was used in association tests. Strong co-occurrence of HLA alleles, especially DR and DQ, made assigning TCR associations to individual alleles difficult. The study listed 150 to 200 TCR beta chains as associated with cytomegalovirus. In this cohort, only TCR beta chains were sequenced, and detectable features were limited by the absence of alpha or paired-chain data. Roughly uniform sequencing depth across donors was assumed in presence/absence analyses, although this assumption may not hold. Some IMGT-functional V segments, including TRBV6-2 and TRBV6-3, could not be distinguished by the 87-base-pair reads and were therefore excluded. A further reported finding was that TCR beta sequences accurately predicted the HLA-A and HLA-B alleles for most subjects in the first cohort. The authors suggested that the approach could potentially be generalized to other disease states and immunological phenotypes. A later genetic analysis reported fewer N-insertions in productive TCRs among donors in an Asian-associated ancestry cluster than the roughly 690-donor mean. In a later analysis, several top co-occurrence clusters were reported to appear linked to parvovirus B19, influenza, CMV and Epstein-Barr virus. A cluster of highly shared sequence variants was judged likely to be a technical artifact of the sequencing pipeline. An earlier analysis of some 590 of the donors showed that most TCR beta V segments appeared in productive rearrangements either about 90% or about 30% of the time, which broadly matched IMGT annotations. Across donors, most TCR sequences were observed very rarely, whereas some public TCRs were present in many individuals. A later analysis found that HLA-associated TCR beta chains were more clonally expanded and had lower generation probabilities than equally common non-associated chains.

The library was generated by the immunoSEQ multiplex PCR assay. For the multiplex PCR, a mixture combining 60 forward primers for TCR Vbeta segments and 13 reverse primers for TCR Jbeta segments was used. The CDR3 region of rearranged TCR beta genes was amplified from genomic DNA with a multiplex PCR assay. The Illumina HiSeq System was used to sequence the amplified TCR beta libraries as 87-base-pair reads. For the original study's pipeline: A later analysis tallied 80 million to 95 million unique TCR beta chains across the 640 or so repertoires, and about 10 million of those chains were shared by two or more donors. Raw reads were error-corrected and collapsed into unique sequences by a nearest-neighbor algorithm in which closely related sequences were merged to remove PCR and sequencing errors. Alignment of CDR3 sequences to IMGT reference sequences was used to assign V, D and J gene segments. For a sequence to be retained, a match of at least six nucleotides to both a V gene segment and a J gene segment was required. Rearrangements were called productive when the CDR3 lacked stop codons and stayed in frame with V and J; all others were non-productive. CDR3 was defined according to IMGT convention as the region running from the second conserved V-encoded cysteine to the conserved J-encoded phenylalanine. The earlier analysis of roughly 590 of the donors excluded sequences that lacked an unambiguous match to a single V gene segment. In an earlier analysis of 587 of the donors, V segments were called functional above 56.7% productive rearrangements and were called segregating when the between-donor standard deviation exceeded 5%. To diagnose cytomegalovirus status from the catalog of TCR beta chain sequences, a statistical classification framework was built. V and J gene assignment, in a later analysis, came from comparing TCR nucleotide sequences with IMGT/GENE-DB human TR gene sequences. A later analysis assigned CDR3 sequences and most-parsimonious VDJ recombination scenarios with the TCRdist pipeline. In a later analysis, each TCR beta chain was defined by its CDR3 amino acid sequence together with its V-gene family, and reads lacking a unique V-gene family were excluded. In a later analysis, around 650 highly shared, low-generation-probability nucleotide sequences were removed to address suspected cross-contamination and a sequencing artifact. In a later analysis, a clonal expansion index for each public chain was calculated from normalized within-repertoire ranks of inferred template counts. In a later analysis, generation probabilities were computed using a VDJ recombination model fitted to out-of-frame rearrangements, and the results were checked against IGoR. A later analysis scored TCR-TCR, TCR-HLA and TCR-CMV co-occurrence with hypergeometric tests, applying a repertoire-size bias correction to TCR pairs. False discovery rates were estimated in a later analysis by permuting HLA or CMV assignments 20 times. In a later analysis, co-occurring TCRs were grouped with DBSCAN, and TCRdist sequence similarity was added when clustering was performed within HLA-allele-positive subsets. Repertoires with fewer than 30,000 or more than 120,000 public chains, plus five repertoires with anomalous nucleotide sharing, were excluded from co-occurrence clustering. Entries here come from immuneACCESS through TCRdb and include only in-frame sequences with V and J called. Some clones fail to appear in such tables; in the studies checked, an unresolved V gene covers under half of the shortfall, and the cause of the remainder is unknown. D and trimming were read from the DNA, whereas the V and J calls and clone size are those reported in that table. This sample holds some 83,000 clones; less than 85% were observed only once. The biggest ten clones account for around 4.2% of the sample.

The cohort comprised around 700 healthy bone marrow donors. At the time of sampling, all cohort members were nominally healthy, though unrecorded immune exposures were likely present. The donor was CMV seronegative and was included in the group of a few hundred seronegative cohort members. A peripheral blood sample was provided by each donor, and peripheral blood mononuclear cells were used for TCR beta sequencing. The Qiagen DNeasy Blood Extraction Kit was used to extract genomic DNA from the blood cell samples. The specimen sequenced was PBMCs. The clonotype comes from a man between 60 and 70 years old in good health and CMV-seronegative. Recombination connected TRBV10-3 to TRBJ1-4; tentative D gene TRBD1, with 5 bases matching. The CDR3 is CATLGGDEKLFF. The DNA sequence is as follows: TGTGCCACCCTCGGGGGAGATGAAAAACTGTTTTTT.